This is a list of T cell receptor beta chains from one sample in a study of blood T cell repertoires in COVID-19. Generated by immunoSEQ multiplex PCR, the TCRdb table keeps only in-frame clones and is missing some. Of nearly 90,000 clones listed, 90% were seen once; the top ten hold 6.5% to 8.5%. The sample was peripheral blood. Receptors were obtained from a man in his late teens or twenties with COVID-19, enrolled during active disease. CDR3s include the opening cysteine and the closing phenylalanine or tryptophan. D genes are given only for firm matches. Some rows mark clone size as missing; the rest say once, few, many or name a class of expanded clone.

J gene	V gene	CDR3 length	D gene	clone size	CDR3 protein	CDR3 DNA
TRBJ2-7	TRBV7-2	16	.	.	CASSLVSWGQDYEQYF	TGTGCCAGCAGCTTAGTTTCTTGGGGCCAGGACTACGAGCAGTACTTC
TRBJ1-2	TRBV2	14	TRBD1	.	CASSVTGGAYGYTF	TGTGCCAGCAGTGTGACAGGGGGCGCTTATGGCTACACCTTC
TRBJ2-3	TRBV7-2	13	.	.	CASSLVGYREQYF	TGTGCCAGCAGCTTAGTTGGTTACAGGGAACAGTATTTT
TRBJ1-2	TRBV13	14	.	.	CASSSWALNYGYTF	TGTGCCAGCAGCTCCTGGGCCCTAAACTATGGCTACACCTTC
TRBJ1-6	TRBV6-5	14	TRBD1	.	CASTNGDRASPLHF	TGTGCCAGCACCAATGGGGACAGGGCCTCACCCCTCCACTTT
TRBJ2-1	TRBV13	15	TRBD1	.	CASSPPGQVDNEQFF	TGTGCCAGCAGCCCCCCGGGACAGGTGGACAATGAGCAGTTCTTC
TRBJ2-3	TRBV11-3	15	TRBD1	.	CASSLRTGLSDTQYF	TGTGCCAGCAGCTTACGGACAGGTCTGAGCGATACGCAGTATTTT
TRBJ1-1	TRBV12-3/TRBV12-4	13	.	.	CASLPILNTEAFF	TGTGCCAGCCTACCCATTTTGAACACTGAAGCTTTCTTT
TRBJ1-1	TRBV18	14	.	.	CASSPGAMNTEAFF	TGTGCCAGCTCCCCAGGGGCGATGAACACTGAAGCTTTCTTT
TRBJ2-5	TRBV11-2	12	.	.	CASSLGRETQYF	TGTGCCAGCAGCTTGGGCAGAGAGACCCAGTACTTC
TRBJ1-2	TRBV4-3	17	.	.	CASSQDLLDTGNYGYTF	TGCGCCAGCAGCCAAGACCTACTTGATACAGGGAACTATGGCTACACCTTC
TRBJ2-7	TRBV28	14	TRBD1	.	CASIHWDRPYEQYF	TGTGCCAGCATTCACTGGGACAGGCCATACGAGCAGTACTTC
TRBJ1-2	TRBV28	16	TRBD1	.	CASSSRDRPTNYGYTF	TGTGCCAGCAGTTCGCGGGACAGGCCGACTAACTATGGCTACACCTTC
TRBJ2-3	TRBV19	14	.	.	CASSMGVGTDTQYF	TGTGCCAGTAGTATGGGAGTGGGAACAGATACGCAGTATTTT
TRBJ2-7	TRBV15	17	TRBD2	.	CATSRTRLAESSYEQYF	TGTGCCACCAGCAGAACCCGACTAGCCGAGAGCTCCTACGAGCAGTACTTC
TRBJ2-7	TRBV30	12	TRBD2	.	CAWKAGPYEQYF	TGTGCCTGGAAAGCGGGACCCTACGAGCAGTACTTC
TRBJ1-5	TRBV25-1	14	TRBD1	.	CASRGTGESQPQHF	TGTGCCAGCAGGGGCACAGGGGAGAGTCAGCCCCAGCATTTT
TRBJ2-1	TRBV4-3	15	TRBD2	.	CASSQGTSGNNEQFF	TGCGCCAGCAGCCAGGGGACTAGCGGGAACAATGAGCAGTTCTTC
TRBJ2-3	TRBV14	15	.	once	CASSLVSSGRDTQYF	TGTGCCAGCAGCCTGGTCTCCTCAGGTAGAGATACGCAGTATTTT
TRBJ1-1	TRBV29-1	13	TRBD1	.	CSVEDARGQGAFF	TGCAGCGTTGAAGATGCAAGGGGGCAAGGAGCTTTCTTT
TRBJ2-3	TRBV6-5	14	.	once	CASSPGHRTDTQYF	TGTGCCAGCAGTCCGGGACACCGCACAGATACGCAGTATTTT
TRBJ2-7	TRBV4-2	14	.	.	CASSQASNSYEQYF	TGTGCCAGCAGCCAAGCTAGCAACTCCTACGAGCAGTACTTC
TRBJ2-1	TRBV27	15	TRBD1	.	CASSFWTGDFDEQFF	TGTGCCAGCAGTTTCTGGACAGGGGATTTCGATGAGCAGTTCTTC
TRBJ1-4	TRBV4-1	16	TRBD1	.	CASSQEQGRYKEKLLF	TGCGCCAGCAGCCAAGAACAGGGGAGGTATAAGGAAAAACTGCTTTTT
TRBJ1-5	TRBV6-5	15	.	.	CASSYSLQNNQPQHF	TGTGCCAGCAGTTACTCGCTCCAGAACAATCAGCCCCAGCATTTT
TRBJ2-7	TRBV29-1	13	.	.	CSVERGHPGEQYF	TGCAGCGTTGAGAGGGGACATCCTGGCGAGCAGTACTTC
TRBJ2-7	TRBV5-6	14	TRBD1	.	CASTPRDSPYEQYF	TGTGCCAGCACCCCCAGGGACAGCCCCTACGAGCAGTACTTC
TRBJ1-6	TRBV6-6	16	TRBD1	.	CASSPQGTGGGSPLHF	TGTGCCAGCAGTCCCCAAGGGACAGGGGGCGGTTCACCCCTCCACTTT
TRBJ2-7	TRBV6-1	15	TRBD1	.	CASSEAGTGGYEQYF	TGTGCCAGCAGTGAAGCGGGGACAGGGGGCTACGAGCAGTACTTC
TRBJ1-5	TRBV10-3	14	.	.	CAISPTRGDQPQHF	TGTGCCATCAGCCCGACCCGCGGGGATCAGCCCCAGCATTTT
TRBJ1-1	TRBV7-9	14	TRBD1	.	CASSWDRGATEAFF	TGTGCCAGCAGCTGGGACAGGGGCGCCACTGAAGCTTTCTTT
TRBJ2-2	TRBV19	15	.	.	CATTPSGPWTGELFF	TGTGCCACCACTCCCAGCGGGCCGTGGACCGGGGAGCTGTTTTTT
TRBJ2-7	TRBV2	15	TRBD2	.	CASSEAPGGTGEQYF	TGTGCCAGCAGTGAAGCGCCGGGGGGGACCGGCGAGCAGTACTTC
TRBJ1-1	TRBV2	14	.	once	CASSDLTVNTEAFF	TGTGCCAGCAGTGATCTGACAGTCAACACTGAAGCTTTCTTT
TRBJ2-1	TRBV28	13	.	.	CASSSSPGGEQFF	TGTGCCAGCAGTTCTTCCCCCGGTGGTGAGCAGTTCTTC
TRBJ1-6	TRBV7-9	13	TRBD1	.	CASSFTGDSPLHF	TGTGCCAGCAGCTTTACAGGGGATTCACCCCTCCACTTT
TRBJ1-5	TRBV15	17	.	.	CATSRDLGRESNQPQHF	TGTGCCACCAGCAGAGATCTAGGCAGGGAAAGCAATCAGCCCCAGCATTTT
TRBJ2-7	TRBV6-5	15	TRBD1	once	CASSYTSGTVSEQYF	TGTGCCAGCAGTTACACCTCCGGGACAGTTTCCGAGCAGTACTTC
TRBJ1-2	TRBV14	15	TRBD1	.	CASSQLQGANYGYTF	TGTGCCAGCAGCCAGCTACAGGGGGCAAACTATGGCTACACCTTC
TRBJ2-3	TRBV4-2	18	TRBD1	.	CASSQDLADRGLADTQYF	TGTGCCAGCAGCCAAGATTTAGCGGACAGGGGGCTTGCAGATACGCAGTATTTT
TRBJ2-1	TRBV18	14	.	.	CASSPLLEVNEQFF	TGTGCCAGCTCCCCCCTATTGGAGGTCAATGAGCAGTTCTTC
TRBJ2-5	TRBV27	14	.	.	CASSSQALQGTQYF	TGTGCCAGCAGTTCCCAGGCCTTACAGGGGACCCAGTACTTC
TRBJ1-5	TRBV30	13	.	.	CAWSLYSNQPQHF	TGTGCCTGGAGTCTTTATAGCAATCAGCCCCAGCATTTT
TRBJ2-2	TRBV5-1	15	TRBD1	.	CASFDRGTNTGELFF	TGCGCCAGCTTTGACAGGGGGACGAACACCGGGGAGCTGTTTTTT
TRBJ2-1	TRBV28	18	TRBD2	.	CASSLGTSGRWAENEQFF	TGTGCCAGCAGTTTAGGGACTAGCGGGAGGTGGGCTGAGAATGAGCAGTTCTTC
TRBJ2-1	TRBV11-3	15	TRBD2	.	CASSPTSGSRGEQFF	TGTGCCAGCAGCCCCACTAGCGGGAGCCGTGGTGAGCAGTTCTTC
TRBJ2-7	TRBV27	15	TRBD1	.	CASSMTGGAMGEQYF	TGTGCCAGTTCTATGACAGGGGGCGCGATGGGCGAGCAGTACTTC
TRBJ1-1	TRBV27	16	.	.	CASSFSRTRENTEAFF	TGTGCCAGCAGTTTTTCGCGCACCAGGGAGAACACTGAAGCTTTCTTT
TRBJ1-1	TRBV7-2	14	.	.	CASSLGAGSTEAFF	TGTGCCAGCAGCTTAGGAGCGGGGAGCACTGAAGCTTTCTTT